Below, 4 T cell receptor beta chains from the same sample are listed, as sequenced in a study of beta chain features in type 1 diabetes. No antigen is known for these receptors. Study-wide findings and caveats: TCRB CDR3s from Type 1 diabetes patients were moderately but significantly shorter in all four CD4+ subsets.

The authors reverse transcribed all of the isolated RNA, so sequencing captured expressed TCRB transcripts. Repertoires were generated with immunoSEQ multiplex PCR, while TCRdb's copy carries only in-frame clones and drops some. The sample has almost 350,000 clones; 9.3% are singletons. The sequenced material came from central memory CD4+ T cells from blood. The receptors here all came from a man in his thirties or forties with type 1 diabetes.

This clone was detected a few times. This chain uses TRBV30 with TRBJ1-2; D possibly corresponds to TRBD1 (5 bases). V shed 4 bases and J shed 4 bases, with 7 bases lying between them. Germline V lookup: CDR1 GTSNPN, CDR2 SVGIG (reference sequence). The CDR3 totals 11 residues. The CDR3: CAWNQGYGYTF. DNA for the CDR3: TGTGCCTGGAACCAGGGCTATGGCTACACCTTC.

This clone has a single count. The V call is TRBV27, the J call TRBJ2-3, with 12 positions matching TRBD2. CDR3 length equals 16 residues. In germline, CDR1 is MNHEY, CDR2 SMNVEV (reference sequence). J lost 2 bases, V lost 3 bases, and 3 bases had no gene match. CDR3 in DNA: TGTGCCAGCAGTTTCAGACTAGCGGGGGCCACAGATACGCAGTATTTT. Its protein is CASSFRLAGATDTQYF.

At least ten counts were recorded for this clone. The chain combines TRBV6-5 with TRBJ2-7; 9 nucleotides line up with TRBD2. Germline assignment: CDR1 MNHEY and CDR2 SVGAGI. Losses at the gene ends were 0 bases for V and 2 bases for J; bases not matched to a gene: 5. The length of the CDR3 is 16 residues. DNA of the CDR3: TGTGCCAGCAGTTACTCGGGACTAGCCCTTCCCTACGAGCAGTACTTC. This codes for CASSYSGLALPYEQYF.

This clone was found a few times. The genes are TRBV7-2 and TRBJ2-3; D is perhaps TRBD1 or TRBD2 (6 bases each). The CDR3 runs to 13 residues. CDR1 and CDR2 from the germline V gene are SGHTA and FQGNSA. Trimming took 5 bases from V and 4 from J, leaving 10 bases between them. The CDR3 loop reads CASSPEGADTQYF. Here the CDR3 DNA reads TGTGCCAGCAGCCCGGAGGGGGCAGATACGCAGTATTTT.